This TCR beta chain was sequenced in a study of tumor-infiltrating lymphocytes in primary liver carcinoma. Overall study results and limits: A significantly higher top-250-clone fraction was found in tumors than in blood (p = 0.039).

Germline V gene lookup returns CDR1 SGHKS and CDR2 YYEKEE (reference sequence). There are 15 residues in the CDR3. Joint extraction of RNA and DNA used about 17-32 mg of bulk tissue that was unsorted. With respect to this clonotype: The antigen is unknown. The germline gene is not matched at one end of the junction; a read error may be the cause.

Total RNA (approximately 500 ng) served as template for TCR beta cDNA synthesis primed by a constant-region primer. Slightly modified ARM-PCR with three nested multiplex PCR rounds yielded TCR beta libraries. The first two PCR rounds used TRBV1-TRBV30 forward primers with a C-beta reverse primer, 9 to 11 cycles each. In TCRdb, the multiplex PCR reads were re-called with MiXCR into one record per CDR3 protein. The sample carries around 120,000 distinct CDR3 sequences, around two thirds recorded once. The sample comprised tumor-adjacent normal liver tissue. V gene TRBV5-5 combines with J gene TRBJ2-7; D tentatively reads TRBD1 or TRBD2 (5 bases each). This clonotype originated in a woman aged 60-70 years with primary liver carcinoma and hepatitis B virus infection. CDR3 amino acids: CASSLSPGTSHEQYF. CDR3 sequence (DNA): TGTGCCAGCAGCTTGTCCCCAGGGACCTCCCACGAGCAGTACTTC.